The TCR beta chain under discussion was sequenced for a study of blood T cell repertoires in COVID-19. Study-level background: Both acute and convalescent COVID-19 samples were obtained from the United States, Italy and Spain.

How the authors handled the data: How many nucleated cells were present was estimated from reference gene primer amplification. Method: immunoSEQ multiplex PCR; TCRdb's copy keeps in-frame clones and lacks some. For V, J and clone size, that table is used; D and trimming come from the DNA. Of 200,000 or so clones in the sample, more than 80% were seen once. With 0 bases clipped from V and 5 bases from J, the junction kept 13 bases outside the gene matches. The CDR3 runs 18 residues. In germline, CDR1 is MNHEY, CDR2 SVGEGT. The V and J genes are TRBV6-2 or TRBV6-3 and TRBJ2-5; 9 bases map to TRBD2. The material sequenced was peripheral blood. The sequence came from a woman older than 75 with acute or convalescent COVID-19. The CDR3 loop reads CASSYSKVPSGVSETQYF. The CDR3 coding sequence is TGTGCCAGCAGTTACTCGAAGGTCCCTAGCGGGGTTTCGGAGACCCAGTACTTC.